Listed below are T cell receptor beta chains from one sample, sequenced in a study of T cell responses to AZD1222 COVID-19 vaccine. The assay was immunoSEQ multiplex PCR, and TCRdb's table has in-frame clones only and misses some. The sample has 150,000 to 200,000 clones, almost 90% seen once; the top ten hold around a tenth. Specimen: peripheral blood, collected 28 days after the second AZD1222 dose. These receptors all stem from an adult who received the AZD1222 COVID-19 vaccine. Each CDR3 is given with its conserved first and last residue. The order of the fields is J gene, D gene, V gene, clone size, CDR3 DNA, CDR3 protein. D genes are given only for firm matches. Expanded clones are given a class, and other clones once, few, many or no size at all.

J: TRBJ1-2
D: TRBD1
V: TRBV5-1
size: .
DNA: TGCGCCAGCAGCCCGGACAGGAACTATGGCTACACCTTC
CDR3: CASSPDRNYGYTF

J: TRBJ1-2
D: .
V: TRBV28
size: .
DNA: TGTGCCAGCAGTTCCCTCGGGCCCACGAAGGGCTACACCTTC
CDR3: CASSSLGPTKGYTF

J: TRBJ1-2
D: .
V: TRBV6-2/TRBV6-3
size: few
DNA: TGTGCCAGCAGTTACACGCCGGGGCAGGGCTATGGCTACACCTTC
CDR3: CASSYTPGQGYGYTF

J: TRBJ2-7
D: .
V: TRBV21-1
size: .
DNA: TGTGCCAGCAGCAAAGCTAAGGGGGCCTACGAGCAGTACTTC
CDR3: CASSKAKGAYEQYF

J: TRBJ2-4
D: .
V: TRBV6-5
size: .
DNA: TGTGCCAGCGAGGAGCGTTGGGACAAAAACATTCAGTACTTC
CDR3: CASEERWDKNIQYF

J: TRBJ1-6
D: .
V: TRBV12-3/TRBV12-4
size: .
DNA: TGTGCCAGCAGTTATTTCAATTCACCCCTCCACTTT
CDR3: CASSYFNSPLHF

J: TRBJ1-3
D: .
V: TRBV6-6
size: .
DNA: TGTGCCAGCAGCCCTACAGGAAACACCATATATTTT
CDR3: CASSPTGNTIYF

J: TRBJ1-5
D: .
V: TRBV5-8
size: few
DNA: TGTGCCAGCAGCTTGGATGATCAGCCCCAGCATTTT
CDR3: CASSLDDQPQHF

J: TRBJ1-6
D: TRBD1
V: TRBV30
size: .
DNA: TGTGCCTGGAGTGCGGACAGGGCCTATAATTCACCCCTCCACTTT
CDR3: CAWSADRAYNSPLHF

J: TRBJ1-3
D: .
V: TRBV5-5
size: .
DNA: TGTGCCAGCAGCTTACCGGGCTCTGGAAACACCATATATTTT
CDR3: CASSLPGSGNTIYF

J: TRBJ2-1
D: .
V: TRBV4-1
size: once
DNA: TGCGCCAGCAGCCAGCCCCCGCGACGGCAATACAATGAGCAGTTCTTC
CDR3: CASSQPPRRQYNEQFF

J: TRBJ1-2
D: .
V: TRBV9
size: .
DNA: TGTGCCAGCAGCGTAGAACACACGTTGACCTATGGCTACACCTTC
CDR3: CASSVEHTLTYGYTF

J: TRBJ1-2
D: .
V: TRBV28
size: .
DNA: TGTGCCAGCAGTCCCCGTTTGGGGGGAGTTAGCTACACCTTC
CDR3: CASSPRLGGVSYTF

J: TRBJ2-6
D: TRBD1
V: TRBV28
size: once
DNA: TGTGCCAGCAGTACCTGGGCAGGGGGCTCGCCTGGGGCCAACGTCCTGACTTTC
CDR3: CASSTWAGGSPGANVLTF

J: TRBJ1-1
D: .
V: TRBV14
size: .
DNA: TGTGCCAGCAGCCAAGGAGACAGGCCTGAAGCTTTCTTT
CDR3: CASSQGDRPEAFF

J: TRBJ1-4
D: .
V: TRBV19
size: .
DNA: TGTGCCAGTAGTATAGAGGGAGCGATGGCAACTAATGAAAAACTGTTTTTT
CDR3: CASSIEGAMATNEKLFF

J: TRBJ1-2
D: TRBD1
V: TRBV3-1/TRBV3-2
size: .
DNA: TGTGCCAGCAGCCCGGGACAGCTAAGCTACACCTTC
CDR3: CASSPGQLSYTF

J: TRBJ2-7
D: .
V: TRBV4-2
size: .
DNA: TGTGCCAGCAGCCAAGATCGACAGTTCTACGAGCAGTACTTC
CDR3: CASSQDRQFYEQYF

J: TRBJ2-1
D: .
V: TRBV30
size: .
DNA: TGTGCCTTGTGGCGCGGGGATAACTACAATGAGCAGTTCTTC
CDR3: CALWRGDNYNEQFF

J: TRBJ1-1
D: TRBD1
V: TRBV5-6
size: .
DNA: TGTGCCAGCAGCTCCGGGACAGGGTTTGAAGCTTTCTTT
CDR3: CASSSGTGFEAFF

J: TRBJ2-2
D: .
V: TRBV25-1
size: .
DNA: TGTGCCAGCAGTCTCACCGGGGAGCTGTTTTTT
CDR3: CASSLTGELFF

J: TRBJ1-1
D: TRBD1
V: TRBV6-6
size: .
DNA: TGTGCCAGCAGTTGGGACAGGAACACTGAAGCTTTCTTT
CDR3: CASSWDRNTEAFF

J: TRBJ2-6
D: .
V: TRBV18
size: .
DNA: TGTGCCAGCTCATCGGGACGGGCTGGGGCCAACGTCCTGACTTTC
CDR3: CASSSGRAGANVLTF

J: TRBJ2-5
D: .
V: TRBV4-1
size: .
DNA: TGCGCCAGCAGCCATTCAGGGGGGGATCAAGAGACCCAGTACTTC
CDR3: CASSHSGGDQETQYF

J: TRBJ1-4
D: .
V: TRBV9
size: .
DNA: TGTGCCAGCAGCGCGTCGACAGGTTCAATGAAAAAACTGTTTTTT
CDR3: CASSASTGSMKKLFF

J: TRBJ2-7
D: .
V: TRBV4-2
size: .
DNA: TGTGCCAGCAGCCAATCCATGGTTATAGATCCCTACGAGCAGTACTTC
CDR3: CASSQSMVIDPYEQYF

J: TRBJ2-7
D: .
V: TRBV7-8
size: .
DNA: TGTGCCAGCAGCTTAGAGAGGATGGCCGAGCAGTACTTC
CDR3: CASSLERMAEQYF

J: TRBJ1-2
D: TRBD1
V: TRBV30
size: .
DNA: TGTGCCTGGTTTCCGACAGGGAGCGGCTATGGCTACACCTTC
CDR3: CAWFPTGSGYGYTF

J: TRBJ2-1
D: TRBD1
V: TRBV7-2
size: .
DNA: TGTGCCAGCAGCTTCCCGACAGGGGTCTACAATGAGCAGTTCTTC
CDR3: CASSFPTGVYNEQFF

J: TRBJ2-1
D: .
V: TRBV6-6
size: .
DNA: TGTGCCAGCAGTCAATTATCTGTAGGGGCCTTTTACGATGAGCAGTTCTTC
CDR3: CASSQLSVGAFYDEQFF

J: TRBJ1-3
D: .
V: TRBV18
size: once
DNA: TGTGCCAGCTCACTCGGGACAGGAAACACCATATATTTT
CDR3: CASSLGTGNTIYF

J: TRBJ2-2
D: .
V: TRBV7-9
size: .
DNA: TGTGCCAGCAGCCTCAGGGACACCGGGGAGCTGTTTTTT
CDR3: CASSLRDTGELFF

J: TRBJ1-2
D: TRBD1
V: TRBV7-2
size: few
DNA: TGTGCCAGCAGCACCCGGACAGGGGAGTCTGGCTACACCTTC
CDR3: CASSTRTGESGYTF

J: TRBJ2-6
D: .
V: TRBV7-6
size: .
DNA: TGTGCCAGCAGCCCTTACAGGCCTTCCTCTGGGGCCAACGTCCTGACTTTC
CDR3: CASSPYRPSSGANVLTF

J: TRBJ1-4
D: .
V: TRBV30
size: once
DNA: TGTGCCTGGAGTCCGGGGGCCGCAACTAATGAAAAACTGTTTTTT
CDR3: CAWSPGAATNEKLFF

J: TRBJ2-2
D: .
V: TRBV12-3/TRBV12-4
size: .
DNA: TGTGCCAGCACCCCCGGATCCGGGGAGCTGTTTTTT
CDR3: CASTPGSGELFF

J: TRBJ1-5
D: TRBD1
V: TRBV19
size: once
DNA: TGTGCCAGTAGTACCCGGACAGGGCAAAATAGCAATCAGCCCCAGCATTTT
CDR3: CASSTRTGQNSNQPQHF

J: TRBJ1-6
D: .
V: TRBV30
size: .
DNA: TGTGCCTGGAGTGGCTATAATTCACCCCTCCACTTT
CDR3: CAWSGYNSPLHF

J: TRBJ1-6
D: .
V: TRBV19
size: .
DNA: TGTGCCAGTAGTATAGGGTATCAGAATTCACCCCTCCACTTT
CDR3: CASSIGYQNSPLHF

J: TRBJ2-1
D: .
V: TRBV5-1
size: once
DNA: TGCGCCAGCAGCCAATCGGGGGTCAATGAGCAGTTCTTC
CDR3: CASSQSGVNEQFF

J: TRBJ2-3
D: TRBD1
V: TRBV2
size: once
DNA: TGTGCCAGCAATACAGGGGGCACAGATACGCAGTATTTT
CDR3: CASNTGGTDTQYF

J: TRBJ1-3
D: TRBD1
V: TRBV7-8
size: .
DNA: TGTGCCAGCAGCGCAAACAGGGGGAGCTCTGGAAACACCATATATTTT
CDR3: CASSANRGSSGNTIYF

J: TRBJ1-5
D: TRBD1
V: TRBV11-2
size: .
DNA: TGTGCCAGCAGCTCCGGGACAGTTAGCAATCAGCCCCAGCATTTT
CDR3: CASSSGTVSNQPQHF

J: TRBJ2-5
D: TRBD2
V: TRBV7-9
size: .
DNA: TGTGCCAGCGCGAGCCCTAGCGGGGGGGCCAGTCAAGAGACCCAGTACTTC
CDR3: CASASPSGGASQETQYF

J: TRBJ1-6
D: .
V: TRBV12-3/TRBV12-4
size: once
DNA: TGTGCCAGCAGTCGACAGAATTCACCCCTCCACTTT
CDR3: CASSRQNSPLHF

J: TRBJ2-2
D: .
V: TRBV7-2
size: .
DNA: TGTGCCAGCAGCTCGGGAGTACCCGGGGAGCTGTTTTTT
CDR3: CASSSGVPGELFF

J: TRBJ2-2
D: TRBD1
V: TRBV7-2
size: .
DNA: TGTGCCAGCAGCTCCCGCCCCGGACAGGGAGGCGGGGAGCTGTTTTTT
CDR3: CASSSRPGQGGGELFF

J: TRBJ1-2
D: .
V: TRBV7-2
size: .
DNA: TGTGCCAGCAGCTTAGCGGGCGCAGGCTCAGGGTATGGCTACACCTTC
CDR3: CASSLAGAGSGYGYTF

J: TRBJ1-1
D: TRBD1
V: TRBV4-1
size: once
DNA: TGCGCCAGCAGCCAAGGACAGGGGGTGAACACTGAAGCTTTCTTT
CDR3: CASSQGQGVNTEAFF

J: TRBJ2-5
D: .
V: TRBV11-2
size: .
DNA: TGTGCCAGCAGCTTTGGGGTCCAAGAGACCCAGTACTTC
CDR3: CASSFGVQETQYF

J: TRBJ1-2
D: .
V: TRBV7-9
size: .
DNA: TGTGCCAGCAGCTTAGTCGGGGGAGCGGGCGGCTACACCTTC
CDR3: CASSLVGGAGGYTF

J: TRBJ1-1
D: TRBD1
V: TRBV6-5
size: .
DNA: TGTGCCAGCAGGAGACAGGGGGCTGAAGCTTTCTTT
CDR3: CASRRQGAEAFF

J: TRBJ2-3
D: .
V: TRBV3-1/TRBV3-2
size: .
DNA: TGTGCCAGCAGCCAAGGCGGGGCTAGCACAGATACGCAGTATTTT
CDR3: CASSQGGASTDTQYF

J: TRBJ1-3
D: .
V: TRBV6-4
size: .
DNA: TGTGCCAGCAGGTGGAATTACTCTGGAAACACCATATATTTT
CDR3: CASRWNYSGNTIYF

J: TRBJ1-2
D: TRBD1
V: TRBV19
size: .
DNA: TGTGCCAGTACTTCTCAGGGGGATGACTATGGCTACACCTTC
CDR3: CASTSQGDDYGYTF

J: TRBJ1-6
D: .
V: TRBV7-8
size: many
DNA: TGTGCCAGCAGCTTAGACGGGGGTTCACCCCTCCACTTT
CDR3: CASSLDGGSPLHF